The 9 T cell receptor beta chains below all came from one sample that was sequenced in a study of T cell repertoires in cytomegalovirus infection. TCRdb independently ran MiXCR on the reads; one entry per CDR3 protein. The table shows about 360,000 distinct CDR3 sequences, with less than 20% occurring only once. The sample taken for sequencing was PBMCs. The receptors come from a human donor in good health (CMV status not recorded). Some clones in this sample may be carry-over from other donors' samples.

The chain couples TRBV5-4 to TRBJ2-1, with 8 bases matching TRBD2. From germline, CDR1 is SGHNT and CDR2 YYREEE (reference sequence). Losses at the gene ends were 4 bases for V and 8 bases for J; bases not matched to a gene: 14. The CDR3 consists of 16 residues. The CDR3 reads CASSRRAGGFFDEQFF. DNA of the CDR3: TGTGCCAGCAGCCGGAGGGCGGGGGGATTCTTCGATGAGCAGTTCTTC.

The V call is TRBV20-1, the J call TRBJ2-3; the D gene is possibly TRBD2 (6 bases). The CDR3 runs 13 residues. V lost 4 bases, J lost 5 bases, and 13 bases lay in between. CDR1 DFQATT and CDR2 SNEGSKA come from the germline V gene (reference sequence). The DNA of the CDR3 is TGCAGTGCTACTGGCGGGGCAATAGATACGCAGTATTTT. It specifies CSATGGAIDTQYF.

J is TRBJ2-1 and V is TRBV6-6, with D tentatively TRBD1 or TRBD2 (6 bases each). Germline V gene lookup returns CDR1 MNHNY and CDR2 SVGAGI (reference sequence). The CDR3 loop spans 15 amino acids. Trimming took off 2 bases at V and 3 bases at J, with 11 bases between the two ends. The CDR3 here is CASSYPRDIYNEQFF. CDR3 bases: TGTGCCAGCAGTTACCCGCGGGACATCTACAATGAGCAGTTCTTC.

Ten or more counts support this clonotype. The V call is TRBV7-2, the J call TRBJ2-1; 8 bases line up with TRBD2. The trim removed 4 bases at V and 2 bases at J, leaving 7 bases unmatched. The length of the CDR3 is 16 residues. Germline V lookup: CDR1 SGHTA, CDR2 FQGNSA. The CDR3 region is CASSSLAGNTYNEQFF. The CDR3 DNA reads TGTGCCAGCAGCTCCTTAGCGGGAAACACCTACAATGAGCAGTTCTTC.

This chain uses TRBV5-5 with TRBJ2-5; D unresolved. V shed 5 bases and J shed 3 bases, with 11 bases lying between them. CDR3 length equals 13 residues. The germline gives CDR1 SGHKS, CDR2 YYEKEE (reference sequence). The CDR3 loop is CASSPRQEETQYF. In DNA form, the CDR3 reads TGTGCCAGCAGTCCGCGTCAAGAAGAGACCCAGTACTTC.

Only a few counts were recorded for this clonotype. CDR3: CSVGAGGPPYNEQFF. The CDR3 nucleotides read TGCAGCGTTGGTGCGGGGGGTCCCCCCTACAATGAGCAGTTCTTC. The rearrangement joins TRBV29-1 to TRBJ2-1; 8 positions agree with TRBD2. V was clipped by 4 bases and J by 2 bases; unmatched bases: 7. Germline V gene lookup returns CDR1 SQVTM and CDR2 ANQGSEA. CDR3 size: 15 residues.

Comment on this clonotype: One junction end does not reproduce the germline sequence, and a read error may be involved. The V and J genes are TRBV4-3 and TRBJ1-6, with 7 bases lining up with TRBD1. The germline V gene has CDR1 LGHNA and CDR2 YSLEER. The CDR3 is 16 amino acids. The CDR3 region has the DNA TGCGCCAGGAGCCAAGGTACCGGGACAGATAATTCACCCCTCCACTTT. Its protein is CARSQGTGTDNSPLHF.

In this sample, this clonotype turned up many times. The chain recombines TRBV7-2 with TRBJ2-1; the D gene is possibly TRBD2 (6 bases). Deletions cut 4 bases from V and 0 bases from J, with 16 bases between. Germline lookup yields CDR1 SGHTA and CDR2 FQGNSA. The CDR3 is 17 residues long. This CDR3 is CASSWRSAGRSYNEQFF. DNA of the CDR3: TGTGCCAGCAGCTGGAGATCGGCGGGACGCTCCTACAATGAGCAGTTCTTC.

The table lists this clonotype with a few counts. The rearrangement links TRBV10-3 to TRBJ1-1; D gene uncertain. The CDR3 has 11 amino acids. The germline V gene has CDR1 ENHRY and CDR2 SYGVKD. The V gene lost 8 bases and the J gene lost 0 bases, with 4 bases spanning the gap. The CDR3 region has the DNA TGTGCCATCTCCGTGAACACTGAAGCTTTCTTT. Its translation: CAISVNTEAFF.